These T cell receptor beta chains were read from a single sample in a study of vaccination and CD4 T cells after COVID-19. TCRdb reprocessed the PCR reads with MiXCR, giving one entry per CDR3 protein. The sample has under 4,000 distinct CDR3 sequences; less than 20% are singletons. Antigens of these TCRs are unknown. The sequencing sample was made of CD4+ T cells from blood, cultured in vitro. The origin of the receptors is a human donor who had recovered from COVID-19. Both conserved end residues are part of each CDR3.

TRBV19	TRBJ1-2	CASSALNREFNYGYTF
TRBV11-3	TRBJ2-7	CASSSAPYEQYF
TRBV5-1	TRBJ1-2	CASSFSQPDYGYTF
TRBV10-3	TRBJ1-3	CAISGSGNTIYF
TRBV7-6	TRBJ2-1	CASSFSGGGRGDEQFF
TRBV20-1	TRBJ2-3	CSVAGGQADTQYF
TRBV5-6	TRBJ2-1	CASSLVGGAQGRDEQFF
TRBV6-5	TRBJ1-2	CASSYGTWGGGYTF
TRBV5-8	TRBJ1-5	CASSPGTGVTRVGNQPQHF
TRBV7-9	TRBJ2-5	CASSRDRGSLETQYF
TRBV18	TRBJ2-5	CASSPRADPGYSGTQYF
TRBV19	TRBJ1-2	CASHRTGEPPGYTF
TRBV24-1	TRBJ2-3	CATSDGWGQGALRDTQYF
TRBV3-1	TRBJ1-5	CASSQGRDQPQHF
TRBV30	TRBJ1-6	CAWRGENNSPLHF
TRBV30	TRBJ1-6	CAWSQGQVNSPLHF
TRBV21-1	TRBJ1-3	CASSRRRGPKNTGPSLGNTIYF
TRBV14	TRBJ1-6	CASSLLWGPEAIRSPLHF
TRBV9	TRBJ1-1	CASSVGGQGLDMNTEAFF
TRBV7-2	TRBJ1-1	CASSLASGYTEAFF
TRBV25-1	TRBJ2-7	CASRPTARGQIEQYF
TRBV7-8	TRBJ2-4	CASSLKAGGLAKNIQYF
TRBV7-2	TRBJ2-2	CASSLKATGELFF
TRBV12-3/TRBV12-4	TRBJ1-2	CASSSRARPTNYGYTF
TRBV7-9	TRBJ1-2	CASSRDRTIYGYTF
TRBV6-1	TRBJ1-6	CATGQSYNSPLHF
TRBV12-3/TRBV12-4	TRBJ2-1	CASSLLGQGNNEQFF
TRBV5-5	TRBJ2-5	CASSLIYQETQYF
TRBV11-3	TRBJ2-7	CASSLAGAYEQYF
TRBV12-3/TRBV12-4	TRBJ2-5	CASRRGQETQYF
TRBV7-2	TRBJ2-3	CASSPSSGPSGGGQYF
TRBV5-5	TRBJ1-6	CASSLEQGLATLHF